The 29 T cell receptor beta chains listed next were all sequenced from one sample in a study of blood T cell repertoires in COVID-19. Assay used: immunoSEQ multiplex PCR; TCRdb lists only in-frame clones, some missing. The sample yields about 140,000 clones, just over 85% seen once. Sequencing input: peripheral blood. The receptors come from a woman aged 55-70 years with acute or convalescent COVID-19.

The chain has TRBV6-1 and TRBJ2-7; D is uncertain. Germline V CDR1 and CDR2: MNHNS, SASEGT. There are 15 residues in the CDR3. Trimming shortened V by 0 bases and J by 4 bases, and 13 bases separated the two germline ends. This chain's CDR3 is CASSEATTAAYEQYF. Written as DNA, the CDR3 is TGTGCCAGCAGTGAAGCGACGACGGCGGCGTACGAGCAGTACTTC.

The sample holds a few counts of this clone. V gene TRBV7-9 combines with J gene TRBJ1-6, with D hard to call. The CDR3 is made up of 16 amino acids. Germline assignment: CDR1 SEHNR and CDR2 FQNEAQ (reference sequence). The germline V and J ends were trimmed by 5 bases and 3 bases, with 14 bases remaining between them. This CDR3 reads CASSPADIYYNSPLHF. In DNA form, the CDR3 reads TGTGCCAGCAGCCCGGCGGATATTTACTATAATTCACCCCTCCACTTT.

V usage is TRBV30 and J usage is TRBJ2-3; 8 nucleotides match TRBD2. V dropped 0 bases and J dropped 2; count of bases not matched to a gene: 7. CDR1 and CDR2 from the germline V gene are GTSNPN and SVGIG (reference sequence). This CDR3 region has 16 residues. The CDR3 DNA is TGTGCCTGGAGTGTCCGGCTAGCGGGCATCACAGATACGCAGTATTTT. This codes for CAWSVRLAGITDTQYF.

V and J are TRBV6-5 and TRBJ1-5, with a tentative D call TRBD1 (6 bases). The CDR3 runs 13 residues. The V end was cut by 6 bases, the J end by 6 bases, with 12 bases between. Germline V lookup: CDR1 MNHEY, CDR2 SVGAGI. The CDR3: CASRRGEGQPQHF. The CDR3 region has the DNA TGTGCCAGCAGGAGGGGGGAGGGTCAGCCCCAGCATTTT.

This chain connects TRBV4-1 to TRBJ1-6; a possible D gene is TRBD1 (6 bases). Per the germline V gene, CDR1 is MGHRA and CDR2 is YSYEKL. V lost 7 bases and J 3 bases, leaving 16 bases between the germline ends. The CDR3 has 16 amino acids. The CDR3 is CASTPRGNFYNSPLHF. In nucleotides, the CDR3 is TGCGCCAGCACCCCGAGGGGGAACTTCTATAATTCACCCCTCCACTTT.

V usage is TRBV9 and J usage is TRBJ1-3; no clear D gene. CDR1 and CDR2 (germline): SGDLS, YYNGEE. The CDR3 covers 13 residues. Trimming shortened V by 4 bases and J by 7 bases, and 12 bases separated the two germline ends. CDR3 amino acids: CASSSRGVNTIYF. The CDR3 DNA reads as TGTGCCAGCAGCTCCCGAGGAGTCAACACCATATATTTT.

The chain joins TRBV15 to TRBJ1-2, with TRBD1 as a possible D gene (6 bases). The CDR3 is made up of 17 amino acids. Germline V lookup: CDR1 LNHNV, CDR2 YYDKDF (reference sequence). With 3 bases removed from V and 3 bases from J, the gap between germline ends came to 20 bases. The DNA for the CDR3 is TGTGCCACCAGCAGGGGCCCTTTACAGGGCAGGGACTATGGCTACACCTTC. It is translated as CATSRGPLQGRDYGYTF.

J is TRBJ1-6 and V is TRBV7-6; D unclear. CDR1 and CDR2 (germline): SGHVS, FNYEAQ. The CDR3 totals 16 residues. Trimming removed 2 bases from V and 7 bases from J, with 15 bases in between. The CDR3 sequence: CASSLRVAGRNSPLHF. The CDR3 DNA reads as TGTGCCAGCAGCTTAAGGGTGGCGGGAAGAAATTCACCCCTCCACTTT.

The CDR3 is CASRGKGVGTDTQYF. Written as DNA, the CDR3 is TGTGCCAGCAGGGGGAAGGGGGTAGGCACAGATACGCAGTATTTT. This chain joins TRBV27 and TRBJ2-3; weak D call: TRBD1 (6 bases). The V gene's germline CDR1 is MNHEY and CDR2 SMNVEV (reference sequence). V was clipped by 6 bases and J by 1 base, with 14 bases between them. The CDR3 is 15 amino acids.

This chain links TRBV2 with TRBJ2-7, with TRBD1 matching over 7 bases. Unmatched junction bases numbered 8, after V lost 5 bases and J lost 4 bases. This CDR3 region has 14 residues. Germline CDR1 and CDR2: SNHLY and FYNNEI. The CDR3 here is CASSTGTEIYEQYF. For the CDR3, the DNA is TGTGCCAGCAGTACCGGGACAGAGATTTACGAGCAGTACTTC.

This sequence joins TRBV6-5 and TRBJ2-1; 13 bases are shared with TRBD2. CDR1 and CDR2 from the germline V gene are MNHEY and SVGAGI. This CDR3 spans 14 amino acids. J gave up 9 bases and V 10 bases, and 9 bases lay outside the gene matches. The CDR3 loop is CATRLAGGGGEQFF. The CDR3, as DNA: TGTGCCACCCGACTAGCGGGGGGCGGAGGTGAGCAGTTCTTC.

V is TRBV11-3 and J is TRBJ2-3; D is unclear. The CDR3 has 14 amino acids. Germline loops: CDR1 SGHNT, CDR2 YENEEA. Deletions cut 2 bases from V and 3 bases from J, with 9 bases between. CDR3 DNA sequence: TGTGCCAGCAGCTTAAGCTCTAAGACAGATACGCAGTATTTT. Amino acid sequence: CASSLSSKTDTQYF.

This chain joins TRBV27 and TRBJ2-6, with a possible D match to TRBD1 (6 bases). This CDR3 contains 21 residues. Per germline, CDR1 MNHEY and CDR2 SMNVEV (reference sequence). V gave up 7 bases and J gave up 0 bases, with 28 bases separating them. The chain's CDR3 is CASTKSPQGLLSLSGANVLTF. The CDR3 nucleotides are TGTGCCAGCACCAAAAGTCCCCAGGGGCTCCTATCTCTCTCTGGGGCCAACGTCCTGACTTTC.

CDR3 residues: CASSLSGTGGDGYTF. CDR3 in DNA: TGCGCCAGCAGCTTGTCAGGTACCGGGGGTGATGGCTACACCTTC. The genes are TRBV5-1 and TRBJ1-2; maybe TRBD1 (5 bases). The germline CDR1 and CDR2 sequences are SGHRS and YFSETQ. The CDR3 covers 15 residues. V was cut by 1 base and J by 6 bases, with 16 bases left in between.

The chain joins TRBV21-1 to TRBJ2-5; the DNA was not compared with TRBD2, the D call given in the table. TRBV21-1 is a pseudogene. This CDR3 is built from 16 residues. CDR3 nucleotides: TGTGCCAGCAGGGTTGATAGCGGGTACACCCAAGAGACCCAGTACTTC. Protein product: CASRVDSGYTQETQYF.

The rearrangement uses TRBV7-2 and TRBJ1-2, with D hard to call. This CDR3 spans 14 amino acids. The germline V and J ends were trimmed by 4 bases and 2 bases, with 11 bases remaining between them. Germline lookup yields CDR1 SGHTA and CDR2 FQGNSA. In DNA, the CDR3 is TGTGCCAGCAGCTCCACTCCGGGGAACTATGGCTACACCTTC. Residues: CASSSTPGNYGYTF.

J is TRBJ2-5 and V is TRBV15; weak D call: TRBD2 (5 bases). CDR1 and CDR2 (germline): LNHNV, YYDKDF (reference sequence). This CDR3 has 15 residues. Trimming cost V 0 bases and J 5 bases, with 13 bases left between them. CDR3 amino acids: CATSRDRSSRETQYF. CDR3 nucleotides: TGTGCCACCAGCAGAGATCGGTCTAGCCGGGAGACCCAGTACTTC.

The chain carries TRBV23-1 and TRBJ1-6; 9 bases are shared with TRBD1. TRBV23-1 qualifies as an ORF whose function is uncertain. The CDR3 is 16 amino acids. Trimming cost V 0 bases and J 11 bases; bases outside gene matches: 8. The CDR3 region is CASSQSRRDRDPPLHF. The CDR3 nucleotides read TGCGCCAGCAGTCAATCCCGCCGGGACAGGGACCCACCCCTCCACTTT.

This chain uses TRBV5-1 with TRBJ1-2, with D uncertain. The CDR3 loop spans 13 amino acids. The V gene lost 4 bases and the J gene lost 8 bases, with 15 bases spanning the gap. Germline CDR1 SGHRS, CDR2 YFSETQ. The CDR3 loop reads CASSGDGRGGYTF. CDR3 nucleotides: TGCGCCAGCAGCGGTGACGGGAGAGGAGGCTACACCTTC.

This clone was found once. The chain employs TRBV11-3 and TRBJ2-1; no reliable D call. The germline V gene has CDR1 SGHNT and CDR2 YENEEA. The CDR3 loop spans 15 amino acids. Trimming cost V 1 base and J 5 bases, with 12 bases left between them. In DNA form, the CDR3 reads TGTGCCAGCAGCTTAGCTGTGACAAGTAACAATGAGCAGTTCTTC. This gives the protein CASSLAVTSNNEQFF.

This chain joins TRBV9 and TRBJ2-3; 8 nucleotides line up with TRBD2. Unmatched junction bases numbered 9, after V lost 0 bases and J lost 0 bases. Germline V gives CDR1 SGDLS, CDR2 YYNGEE. The CDR3 length is 18 residues. CDR3 in DNA: TGTGCCAGCAGCGTAGGACCCACTAGCGGTACTAGCACAGATACGCAGTATTTT. Translating it yields CASSVGPTSGTSTDTQYF.

V is TRBV5-4 and J is TRBJ2-7; TRBD1 matches 8 bases. CDR1 SGHNT and CDR2 YYREEE come from the germline V gene (reference sequence). V gave up 7 bases and J gave up 0 bases; unmatched junction bases: 6. The CDR3 has 14 residues. The CDR3 nucleotides read TGTGCCAGCGAGGACAGGGAATCCTCCTACGAGCAGTACTTC. Its translation is CASEDRESSYEQYF.

V and J are TRBV5-4 and TRBJ2-5, with TRBD2 identical over 12 bases. This CDR3 has 19 amino acids. Germline V gene sequence: CDR1 SGHNT, CDR2 YYREEE (reference sequence). J gave up 3 bases and V 3 bases, and 15 bases lay outside the gene matches. The CDR3 spells CASSSRRSSGGVVEETQYF. In nucleotides, the CDR3 is TGTGCCAGCAGCTCCCGAAGGTCTAGCGGGGGGGTAGTGGAAGAGACCCAGTACTTC.

This chain links TRBV11-2 with TRBJ1-1; TRBD1 agrees at 9 bases. This CDR3 has 12 amino acids. V shed 6 bases and J 12 bases; nucleotides not matched to a gene: 8. Germline lookup yields CDR1 SGHAT and CDR2 FQNNGV. CDR3 nucleotide sequence: TGTGCCAGCAGTTACGGGACAGGGAGATCTTTCTTT. Amino acid sequence: CASSYGTGRSFF.

The chain is built from TRBV19 and TRBJ1-2; 7 bases line up with TRBD1. Trimming at V came to 9 bases and at J to 3 bases, leaving 7 bases not matched to a gene. This CDR3 has 13 residues. CDR1 and CDR2 (germline): LNHDA, SQIVND (reference sequence). CDR3 in amino acids: CASQTGTYYGYTF. The DNA for the CDR3 is TGTGCCAGCCAGACAGGGACCTACTATGGCTACACCTTC.

This chain links TRBV15 with TRBJ1-6; 9 bases match TRBD1. CDR1 LNHNV and CDR2 YYDKDF come from the germline V gene (reference sequence). The V and J ends lost 2 bases and 7 bases, in that order; junction bases with no gene match: 3. The CDR3 extends over 15 amino acids. CDR3 region: CATSRTGTGNSPLHF. As DNA, the CDR3 is TGTGCCACCAGCAGAACCGGGACAGGGAATTCACCCCTCCACTTT.

The V gene is TRBV19, the J gene TRBJ2-5; TRBD2 agrees at 9 bases. The junction had 11 bases not matched to a gene; V was cut back by 10 bases and J by 5 bases. This CDR3 comprises 14 residues. Germline loops: CDR1 LNHDA, CDR2 SQIVND (reference sequence). The CDR3 sequence is CATRNLAGAETQYF. CDR3 in DNA: TGTGCCACCCGAAACTTAGCGGGGGCGGAGACCCAGTACTTC.

The chain combines TRBV4-3 with TRBJ2-1; D remains ambiguous. The CDR3 has 15 amino acids. Trimming took off 0 bases at V and 0 bases at J, with 6 bases between the two ends. Germline loops: CDR1 LGHNA, CDR2 YSLEER. The CDR3 coding sequence is TGCGCCAGCAGCCAAGATCCCAGCTCCTACAATGAGCAGTTCTTC. This codes for CASSQDPSSYNEQFF.

This clone was seen a handful of times. The J gene is TRBJ1-2, the V gene TRBV10-3; 7 bases are shared with TRBD1. This CDR3 contains 12 residues. The germline V gene encodes CDR1 ENHRY and CDR2 SYGVKD. V lost 10 bases to trimming and J lost 7 bases; unmatched junction nucleotides: 9. The CDR3 coding sequence is TGTGCCACCCAGACAGGGTCTTTTGGCTACACCTTC. Protein: CATQTGSFGYTF.